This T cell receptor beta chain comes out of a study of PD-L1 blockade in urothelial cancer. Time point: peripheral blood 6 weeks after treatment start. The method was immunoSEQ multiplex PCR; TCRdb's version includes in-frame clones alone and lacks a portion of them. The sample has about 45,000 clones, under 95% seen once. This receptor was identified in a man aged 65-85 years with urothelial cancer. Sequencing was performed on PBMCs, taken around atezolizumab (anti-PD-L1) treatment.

The CDR3 spells CASSSGQNSYEQYF. CDR3 in DNA: TGCGCCAGCAGCTCGGGACAGAACTCCTACGAGCAGTACTTC. The gene calls are TRBV5-1 and TRBJ2-7, with 7 bases that match TRBD1. The trim removed 3 bases at V and 0 bases at J, leaving 3 bases unmatched. Germline-derived CDR1 and CDR2 are SGHRS and YFSETQ. CDR3 length: 14 residues.